The 10 T cell receptor beta chains given below trace back to one sample, sequenced in a study of shared clonotypes between healthy human individuals (dated by TCRdb to 2018 to 2021). The library was produced with the immunoSEQ multiplex PCR assay. The clones in this table, taken by TCRdb from immuneACCESS, are in-frame only. Not every clone is retained; where verified, under half of the shortfall comes from an unresolved V gene, and the cause of the rest is unknown. The sample table shows around 1.4 million clones, and less than 99% are seen once. The ten largest clones add up to over 0.3% of the sample. Sequenced: naive CD4+ T cells sorted from blood. This specimen's cell subset or site label, interpreted: CD45RA+ positively selected. These receptor sequences come from a man aged 25-45 years in good health.

This clone was counted once. The chain couples TRBV6-5 to TRBJ1-2; D ambiguous. V gave up 7 bases and J gave up 8 bases, with 11 bases separating them. The CDR3 length is 11 residues. Germline CDR1 reads MNHEY; CDR2 reads SVGAGI. The CDR3 sequence: CASISPSGYTF. As DNA, the CDR3 is TGTGCCAGCATCTCTCCGAGCGGCTACACCTTC.

This clone was seen only once. The sample carries other DNA sequences with the same CDR3. The gene calls are TRBV29-1 and TRBJ2-5; D is uncertain. The CDR3 contains 12 residues. The V end lost 6 bases, the J end lost 4 bases, and 12 bases lay between the germline ends. The germline V gene encodes CDR1 SQVTM and CDR2 ANQGSEA. The CDR3 DNA follows: TGCAGCGTAGAGCGAGGATCAGAGACCCAGTACTTC. Its protein product is CSVERGSETQYF.

This rearrangement joins TRBV4-3 to TRBJ2-2, with TRBD1 as a possible D gene (5 bases). Germline values: CDR1 LGHNA, CDR2 YSLEER. This CDR3 comprises 14 residues. The V end lost 4 bases, the J end lost 4 bases, and 10 bases lay between the germline ends. The chain's CDR3 is CASSLGHPTGELFF. The CDR3 region has the DNA TGCGCCAGCAGCCTTGGACATCCCACCGGGGAGCTGTTTTTT.

This chain joins TRBV15 and TRBJ1-3, with D possibly matching TRBD1 (5 bases). The CDR3 is made up of 16 amino acids. Germline CDR1 reads LNHNV; CDR2 reads YYDKDF (reference sequence). V was clipped by 0 bases and J by 1 base, with 10 bases between them. CDR3 in DNA: TGTGCCACCAGCAGAGAAAAGACAGTTTCTGGAAACACCATATATTTT. Its translation is CATSREKTVSGNTIYF.

The V and J genes are TRBV28 and TRBJ1-5, with unresolved D. V gave up 5 bases and J gave up 10 bases, with 18 bases separating them. This CDR3 region has 14 residues. The germline V gene has CDR1 MDHEN and CDR2 SYDVKM. The CDR3 DNA reads TGTGCCAGCAGTACCCCTCCCCCAAATCCTCCCCAGCATTTT. It yields the protein CASSTPPPNPPQHF.

The chain uses TRBV2 and TRBJ2-1; 9 bases are a match to TRBD1. In germline, CDR1 is SNHLY, CDR2 FYNNEI. The J segment lost 3 bases and the V segment lost 8 bases, leaving 5 bases of the junction unmatched. This CDR3 region has 14 residues. The CDR3, as DNA: TGTGCCAGCGGAGGGGACAGGGTCTACAATGAGCAGTTCTTC. It yields the protein CASGGDRVYNEQFF.

This rearrangement joins TRBV14 to TRBJ2-7; a possible D gene is TRBD1 (5 bases). V lost 2 bases and J lost 6, with 17 bases in between. Per germline, CDR1 SGHDN and CDR2 FVKESK. The CDR3 extends over 15 amino acids. For the CDR3, the DNA is TGTGCCAGCAGCCAATCGGACATACCCTACTCCGAGCAGTACTTC. It specifies CASSQSDIPYSEQYF.

The chain combines TRBV11-2 with TRBJ2-7, with D unresolved. The CDR3 has 14 residues. Trimming stripped 1 base from V and 2 bases from J, with 9 bases between. Germline V gives CDR1 SGHAT, CDR2 FQNNGV. As DNA, the CDR3 is TGTGCCAGCAGCTTAGTCGTCAGAACCTACGAGCAGTACTTC. Translating it yields CASSLVVRTYEQYF.

This chain connects TRBV4-1 to TRBJ2-2; no definite D call. Germline V CDR1 and CDR2: MGHRA, YSYEKL. The V end was cut by 1 base, the J end by 1 base, with 13 bases between. This CDR3 comprises 17 residues. CDR3 protein: CASSQGELGLNTGELFF. The CDR3 DNA reads as TGCGCCAGCAGCCAAGGCGAGTTGGGTTTGAACACCGGGGAGCTGTTTTTT.

This chain uses TRBV20-1 with TRBJ2-5, with no clear D. The J call is uncertain, as TRBJ2-7 better fits the DNA end. Per the germline V gene, CDR1 is DFQATT and CDR2 is SNEGSKA (reference sequence). The CDR3 extends over 11 amino acids. The CDR3 reads CSARVSAEQYF. The CDR3 bases are TGCAGTGCTAGAGTGTCGGCCGAGCAGTACTTC.